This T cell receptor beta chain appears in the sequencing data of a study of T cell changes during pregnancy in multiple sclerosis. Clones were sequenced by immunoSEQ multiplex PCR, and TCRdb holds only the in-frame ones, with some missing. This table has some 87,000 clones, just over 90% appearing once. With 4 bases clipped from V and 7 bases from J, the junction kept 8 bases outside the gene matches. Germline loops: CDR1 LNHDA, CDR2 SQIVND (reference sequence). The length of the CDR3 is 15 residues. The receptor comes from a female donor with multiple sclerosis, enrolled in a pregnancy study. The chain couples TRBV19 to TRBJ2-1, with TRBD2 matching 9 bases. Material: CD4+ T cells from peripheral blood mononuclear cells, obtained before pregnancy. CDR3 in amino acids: CASSTGALAGNEQFF. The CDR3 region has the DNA TGTGCCAGTAGTACAGGGGCTCTAGCGGGAAATGAGCAGTTCTTC.